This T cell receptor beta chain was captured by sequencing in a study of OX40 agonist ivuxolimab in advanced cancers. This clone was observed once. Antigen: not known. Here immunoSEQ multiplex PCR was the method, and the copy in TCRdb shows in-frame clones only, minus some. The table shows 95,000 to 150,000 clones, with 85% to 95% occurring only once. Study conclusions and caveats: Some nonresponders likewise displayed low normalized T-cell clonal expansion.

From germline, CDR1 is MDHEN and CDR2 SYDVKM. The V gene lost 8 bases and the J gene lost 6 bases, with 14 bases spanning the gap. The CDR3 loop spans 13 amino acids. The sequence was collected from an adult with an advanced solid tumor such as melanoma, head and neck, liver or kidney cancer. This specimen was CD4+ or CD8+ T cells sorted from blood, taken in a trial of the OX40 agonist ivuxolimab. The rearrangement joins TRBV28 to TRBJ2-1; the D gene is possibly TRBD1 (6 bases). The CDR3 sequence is CASCPPRGNEQFF. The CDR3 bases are TGTGCCAGCTGCCCCCCCAGGGGCAATGAGCAGTTCTTC.